Each of the 13 T cell receptor beta chains below was sequenced from the same sample in a study of blood T cell repertoires in COVID-19. Generated by immunoSEQ multiplex PCR, the TCRdb table keeps only in-frame clones and is missing some. The data contain 270,000 or so clones, 81% of them singletons. Sample: peripheral blood. The receptors derive from a woman aged 55-69 years with active or convalescent COVID-19.

The table lists this clone with a count of one. The chain uses TRBV20-1 and TRBJ1-3, with D tentatively TRBD1 (5 bases). In germline, CDR1 is DFQATT, CDR2 SNEGSKA (reference sequence). The CDR3 spans 14 residues. The V gene lost 3 bases and the J gene lost 2 bases, with 11 bases spanning the gap. CDR3 coding DNA: TGCAGTGCTAGTGACAGAGGAGCTGGAAACACCATATATTTT. As protein: CSASDRGAGNTIYF.

The chain recombines TRBV29-1 with TRBJ1-2; 8 positions agree with TRBD1. Trimming at V came to 5 bases and at J to 2 bases, leaving 7 bases not matched to a gene. This CDR3 comprises 14 residues. Germline V gene lookup returns CDR1 SQVTM and CDR2 ANQGSEA. The CDR3, as DNA: TGCAGCGTTATTACAGGGGGACGGAACTATGGCTACACCTTC. Protein sequence: CSVITGGRNYGYTF. The complete variable domain, with remaining parts taken from reference TRBV29-1 and TRBJ1-2, reads SAVISQKPSRDICQRGTSLTIQCQVDSQVTMMFWYRQQPGQSLTLIATANQGSEATYESGFVIDKFPISRPNLTFSTLTVSNMSPEDSSIYLCSVITGGRNYGYTFGSGTRLTVV.

This clone was picked up a small number of times. V is TRBV9 and J is TRBJ1-5, with 9 bases aligning to TRBD1. After removal of 3 bases from V and 4 bases from J, the junction contained 5 bases not matched to a gene. CDR3 size: 15 residues. Looked up from germline, CDR1 is SGDLS and CDR2 is YYNGEE. CDR3 DNA: TGTGCCAGCAGCGGGACAGGGGATCCTAATCAGCCCCAGCATTTT. As protein: CASSGTGDPNQPQHF.

The CDR3 DNA reads as TGTGCCAGCAGTGACTGGCAGGGTAGTGATGAAAAACTGTTTTTT. Protein product: CASSDWQGSDEKLFF. The chain couples TRBV25-1 to TRBJ1-4; D possibly corresponds to TRBD1 (5 bases). V dropped 3 bases and J dropped 6 bases, with 14 bases sitting between them. This CDR3 comprises 15 residues. The germline gives CDR1 MGHDK, CDR2 SYGVNS. Using reference TRBV25-1 and TRBJ1-4 for the parts outside the CDR3, the full variable domain is EADIYQTPRYLVIGTGKKITLECSQTMGHDKMYWYQQDPGMELHLIHYSYGVNSTEKGDLSSESTVSRIRTEHFPLTLESARPSHTSQYLCASSDWQGSDEKLFFGSGTQLSVL.

This clone was detected once. As DNA, the CDR3 is TGCGCCAGCAGTGGCCGGGGCGGGGGGGCCTTCGGCAATGAGCAGTTCTTC. Translation gives CASSGRGGGAFGNEQFF. V and J are TRBV10-2 and TRBJ2-1; 9 bases line up with TRBD2. Trimming cost V 4 bases and J 6 bases; bases outside gene matches: 13. CDR1 is WSHSY, CDR2 SAAADI, per germline. The CDR3 runs 17 residues.

V and J are TRBV10-3 and TRBJ2-7; D possibly corresponds to TRBD2 (5 bases). CDR3 length: 16 amino acids. V dropped 7 bases and J dropped 1 base, with 20 bases sitting between them. The V gene's germline CDR1 is ENHRY and CDR2 SYGVKD. CDR3 sequence reads: CAIIDEGSTHSYEQYF. In nucleotides, the CDR3 is TGTGCCATCATCGATGAGGGTTCCACCCATTCCTACGAGCAGTACTTC.

The V gene is TRBV6-5, the J gene TRBJ1-1; 7 bases match TRBD1. The V segment lost 2 bases and the J segment 0 bases; nucleotides outside the gene matches: 0. Per the germline V gene, CDR1 is MNHEY and CDR2 is SVGAGI. This CDR3 spans 14 amino acids. This chain's CDR3 is CASSYGTVNTEAFF. DNA for the CDR3: TGTGCCAGCAGTTACGGGACAGTGAACACTGAAGCTTTCTTT.

The chain is built from TRBV4-3 and TRBJ2-7; TRBD2 matches at 11 bases. With V trimmed by 1 base and J by 4 bases, 3 bases remained unmatched. Germline CDR1 reads LGHNA; CDR2 reads YSLEER. The CDR3 has 15 residues. Here the CDR3 DNA reads TGCGCCAGCAGCCAAGTCGGGACTAGCGGTTACGAGCAGTACTTC. Amino acid sequence: CASSQVGTSGYEQYF.

The chain employs TRBV3-1 (or the pseudogene TRBV3-2) and TRBJ2-3; 8 bases fit TRBD1. Trimming removed 8 bases from V and 2 bases from J; junction bases left unmatched: 3. CDR3 size: 13 residues. Germline-derived CDR1 and CDR2 are LGHDT and YNNKEL (reference sequence). CDR3 DNA sequence: TGTGCCAGCGGACAGGGATACACAGATACGCAGTATTTT. Protein sequence: CASGQGYTDTQYF.

This chain links TRBV6-5 with TRBJ2-7; perhaps TRBD1 as D (6 bases). Germline CDR1 MNHEY, CDR2 SVGAGI. The CDR3 consists of 12 residues. V was pared by 8 bases and J by 6 bases, with 14 bases between. CDR3 nucleotide sequence: TGTGCCAGCGGGGGCAGGGCGATCGAGCAGTACTTC. Protein product: CASGGRAIEQYF.

This clone has a single count. The rearrangement joins TRBV18 to TRBJ1-2, with TRBD1 as a possible D gene (6 bases). Trimming shortened V by 2 bases and J by 0 bases, and 7 bases separated the two germline ends. This CDR3 has 14 amino acids. The V gene's germline CDR1 is KGHSH and CDR2 LQKENI. The CDR3 DNA sequence: TGTGCCAGCTCACCAGACAGGTCTAACTATGGCTACACCTTC. It is translated as CASSPDRSNYGYTF.

In the case of this clone: A much larger clonotype is one base distant, so this may be a read error. Other DNA sequences of this sample code for an identical CDR3. The rearrangement links TRBV7-9 to TRBJ1-1; TRBD1 is a possible D gene (6 bases). V was cut by 3 bases and J by 1 base, with 6 bases left in between. Germline V gene sequence: CDR1 SEHNR, CDR2 FQNEAQ (reference sequence). The CDR3 has 13 residues. CDR3 nucleotides: TGTGCCAGCAGCTTGGACAGGAACACTGAAGCTTTCTTT. This codes for CASSLDRNTEAFF.

The V gene is TRBV11-2, the J gene TRBJ2-2; no firm D call. The V gene's germline CDR1 is SGHAT and CDR2 FQNNGV. The germline V and J ends were trimmed by 0 bases and 6 bases, with 11 bases remaining between them. The CDR3 length is 15 residues. CDR3 sequence reads: CASSLDPLVSGELFF. The CDR3 coding sequence is TGTGCCAGCAGCTTAGATCCCCTAGTATCCGGGGAGCTGTTTTTT.